This T cell receptor beta chain was documented in a study of blood T cell repertoires in COVID-19. The assay was immunoSEQ multiplex PCR, and TCRdb's table has in-frame clones only and misses some. Of roughly 250,000 clones detected, 83% appear once; the ten largest clones hold less than 4%. CDR1 is SGHAT and CDR2 is FQNNGV in the germline V gene. CDR3 length: 12 amino acids. Between the trimmed V and J ends, which lost 5 bases and 11 bases, there was a span of 10 bases. Living in under 30 US areas, the participants were between roughly 18 and 90 years of age. The sample taken for sequencing was PBMCs or T cells enriched from blood (not recorded which). The chain combines TRBV11-2 with TRBJ1-6; D uncertain. The receptor was derived from a woman between 35 and 50 years old who had been exposed to COVID-19. CDR3 coding DNA: TGTGCCAGCAGCCCCAACTCGACACCCCTCCACTTT. Translated: CASSPNSTPLHF.